The 32 T cell receptor beta chains given below trace back to one sample, sequenced in a study of cytomegalovirus exposure and HLA in healthy donors (dated by TCRdb to 2015 to 2018). Library prep was done by the immunoSEQ multiplex PCR assay. For the multiplex PCR, a mixture combining 60 forward primers for TCR Vbeta segments and 13 reverse primers for TCR Jbeta segments was used. TCRdb carries this immuneACCESS record with in-frame sequences only. Its versions omit some clonotypes, under half of them owing to an unresolved V gene in the studies checked, with the rest unexplained. This sample comprises 100,000 to 150,000 clones, around 76% of them detected only once. The ten largest clones capture 13% of the sample. What was sequenced was PBMCs. These receptors were obtained from a woman between 55 and 75 years old in good health and CMV-seropositive.

This chain's CDR3 is CANKLRGSSYEQYF. For the CDR3, the DNA is TGTGCGAACAAATTAAGGGGATCTTCCTACGAGCAGTACTTC. This chain joins TRBV2 and TRBJ2-5; TRBD1 might be the D (5 bases). Judging by the DNA end, TRBJ2-7 fits better; the J call may be wrong. From germline, CDR1 is SNHLY and CDR2 FYNNEI. This CDR3 region has 14 residues.

The chain couples TRBV7-3 to TRBJ2-3, with 15 bases identical to TRBD2. The CDR3 has 16 residues. CDR1 and CDR2 (germline): SGHTA, FQGTGA. Unmatched junction bases numbered 4, after V lost 6 bases and J lost 3 bases. Written as DNA, the CDR3 is TGTGCCAGCAGTGGCGGACTAGCGGGAGGGACAGATACGCAGTATTTT. It codes for CASSGGLAGGTDTQYF.

This clone was recorded once. The chain uses TRBV30 and TRBJ1-1; D uncertain. The V gene's germline CDR1 is GTSNPN and CDR2 SVGIG (reference sequence). V was shortened by 1 base and J by 3 bases, with 12 bases between the two germline ends. This CDR3 is built from 14 residues. The CDR3 sequence: CAWSGPPQDTEAFF. CDR3 nucleotide sequence: TGTGCCTGGAGTGGTCCTCCTCAGGACACTGAAGCTTTCTTT.

The chain has TRBV4-1 and TRBJ2-1; TRBD2 matches 8 bases. V shed 0 bases and J 4 bases; nucleotides not matched to a gene: 5. The CDR3 consists of 16 residues. The germline gives CDR1 MGHRA, CDR2 YSYEKL. This CDR3 is CASSQDGERGYNEQFF. The CDR3 nucleotides read TGCGCCAGCAGCCAAGATGGGGAGCGGGGGTACAATGAGCAGTTCTTC.

The chain uses TRBV9 and TRBJ1-3; weak D call: TRBD1 (5 bases). The CDR3 length is 14 residues. V lost 4 bases and J 2 bases, leaving 10 bases between the germline ends. Per germline, CDR1 SGDLS and CDR2 YYNGEE. CDR3 nucleotide sequence: TGTGCCAGCAGCAATGGGGGGGCTGGAAACACCATATATTTT. Translation: CASSNGGAGNTIYF.

V gene TRBV10-3 combines with J gene TRBJ1-2, with TRBD1 identical over 9 bases. This CDR3 has 12 amino acids. With 7 bases clipped from V and 6 bases from J, the junction kept 3 bases outside the gene matches. CDR1 ENHRY and CDR2 SYGVKD come from the germline V gene. DNA of the CDR3: TGTGCCATCACCGGGACAGGGAATGGCTACACCTTC. Translation: CAITGTGNGYTF.

This chain links TRBV23-1 with TRBJ2-2, with 9 bases aligning to TRBD2. TRBV23-1 is marked as an open reading frame, function uncertain. Unmatched junction bases numbered 12, after V lost 0 bases and J lost 4 bases. This CDR3 has 19 amino acids. DNA for the CDR3: TGCGCCAGCAGTCAATCGTTTCGGGCGGGGGGGCTTTGCACCGGGGAGCTGTTTTTT. This translates into CASSQSFRAGGLCTGELFF.

The chain is built from TRBV30 and TRBJ2-2, with D tentatively TRBD2 (6 bases). V was trimmed by 1 base and J by 7 bases, leaving 7 bases between them. The CDR3 covers 12 residues. CDR1 and CDR2 (germline): GTSNPN, SVGIG (reference sequence). CDR3 sequence reads: CAWSGGDGELFF. CDR3 nucleotide sequence: TGTGCCTGGAGTGGGGGGGACGGGGAGCTGTTTTTT.

The chain recombines TRBV25-1 with TRBJ2-5; D may be TRBD2 (5 bases). Germline CDR1 and CDR2: MGHDK and SYGVNS. V was cut by 4 bases and J by 1 base, with 10 bases left in between. CDR3 length: 14 amino acids. The CDR3: CASSASLGQETQYF. For the CDR3, the DNA is TGTGCCAGCAGTGCCTCACTAGGCCAAGAGACCCAGTACTTC. The complete variable domain, with remaining parts taken from reference TRBV25-1 and TRBJ2-5, reads EADIYQTPRYLVIGTGKKITLECSQTMGHDKMYWYQQDPGMELHLIHYSYGVNSTEKGDLSSESTVSRIRTEHFPLTLESARPSHTSQYLCASSASLGQETQYFGPGTRLLVL.

The chain carries TRBV6-5 and TRBJ1-5, with a tentative D call TRBD1 (5 bases). CDR1 and CDR2 (germline): MNHEY, SVGAGI. Trimming cost V 0 bases and J 5 bases, with 8 bases left between them. The CDR3 runs to 14 residues. The CDR3 loop reads CASSYSEGHQPQHF. CDR3 DNA: TGTGCCAGCAGTTACTCGGAGGGGCATCAGCCCCAGCATTTT.

The chain is built from TRBV5-4 and TRBJ1-5, with D possibly being TRBD1 (5 bases). Trimming removed 0 bases at V and 0 bases at J, with 10 bases between. The germline gives CDR1 SGHNT, CDR2 YYREEE (reference sequence). CDR3 length: 16 amino acids. CDR3 in amino acids: CASSLGQKTSNQPQHF. CDR3 sequence (DNA): TGTGCCAGCAGCTTGGGACAGAAAACTAGCAATCAGCCCCAGCATTTT. Together with reference TRBV5-4 and TRBJ1-5, the CDR3 gives the full variable domain: ETGVTQSPTHLIKTRGQQVTLRCSSQSGHNTVSWYQQALGQGPQFIFQYYREEENGRGNFPPRFSGLQFPNYSSELNVNALELDDSALYLCASSLGQKTSNQPQHFGDGTRLSIL.

This sequence joins TRBV11-3 and TRBJ2-1, with 15 bases that match TRBD2. From germline, CDR1 is SGHNT and CDR2 YENEEA. V shed 4 bases and J 1 base; nucleotides not matched to a gene: 8. This CDR3 region has 19 residues. The CDR3 DNA is TGTGCCAGCAGCTCGGTGGGACTAGCGGGAGGAGGGTCCTACAATGAGCAGTTCTTC. This translates into CASSSVGLAGGGSYNEQFF.

The V gene is TRBV9, the J gene TRBJ2-3; 8 bases align to TRBD2. Trimming cost V 5 bases and J 1 base; bases outside gene matches: 12. This CDR3 is 17 amino acids long. Germline V gene data show CDR1 as SGDLS and CDR2 as YYNGEE. The CDR3 reads CASSSNKAGARTDTQYF. As DNA, the CDR3 is TGTGCCAGCAGTTCAAACAAAGCGGGGGCCCGCACAGATACGCAGTATTTT.

The chain links TRBV5-5 to TRBJ1-1, with D perhaps matching TRBD1 (5 bases). The germline V and J ends were trimmed by 0 bases and 1 base, with 7 bases remaining between them. The CDR3 has 14 residues. The germline V gene encodes CDR1 SGHKS and CDR2 YYEKEE (reference sequence). The CDR3 loop is CASSLEQGNTEAFF. CDR3 coding DNA: TGTGCCAGCAGCTTGGAGCAGGGGAACACTGAAGCTTTCTTT.

Only one count was recorded for this clone. This chain links TRBV4-2 with TRBJ2-5; D unclear. The J call is uncertain, as TRBJ2-7 better fits the DNA end. Germline-derived CDR1 and CDR2 are LGHNA and YNFKEQ. The CDR3 is 13 amino acids. The CDR3 nucleotides read TGTGCCAGCAGCCAAGACTACGCCTACGAGCAGTACTTC. Amino acid sequence: CASSQDYAYEQYF.

This clone has a handful of counts. The rearrangement links TRBV4-3 to TRBJ1-1; TRBD1 matches 7 bases. The CDR3 has 15 amino acids. V lost 3 bases to trimming and J lost 3 bases; unmatched junction nucleotides: 7. The germline V gene has CDR1 LGHNA and CDR2 YSLEER. As DNA, the CDR3 is TGCGCCAGCAGCCAGTACCGACAGGGAGACACTGAAGCTTTCTTT. Residues: CASSQYRQGDTEAFF.

V usage is TRBV18 and J usage is TRBJ2-7, with D perhaps matching TRBD1 (6 bases). Germline V lookup: CDR1 KGHSH, CDR2 LQKENI. The CDR3 is 14 amino acids. V shed 6 bases and J shed 2 bases, with 14 bases lying between them. CDR3 coding DNA: TGTGCCAGCTCCCAAAGGACAGCCACCTACGAGCAGTACTTC. Translation gives CASSQRTATYEQYF.

This clone was seen a single time. The CDR3 DNA is TGTGCCAGCAGCCCGCGGGACAGGTTCACCACAGAGACCCAGTACTTC. Translation: CASSPRDRFTTETQYF. V gene TRBV13 combines with J gene TRBJ2-5; TRBD1 matches 8 bases. From germline, CDR1 is PRHDT and CDR2 FYEKMQ (reference sequence). This CDR3 spans 16 amino acids. J gave up 4 bases and V 5 bases, and 12 bases lay outside the gene matches.

The rearrangement joins TRBV7-6 to TRBJ2-5, with 8 bases identical to TRBD1. Trimming cost V 5 bases and J 1 base; bases outside gene matches: 6. Germline loops: CDR1 SGHVS, CDR2 FNYEAQ. The CDR3 is 15 residues long. The CDR3 nucleotides read TGTGCCAGCAGCCAGAGACAGGGGCTCCAAGAGACCCAGTACTTC. Its translation is CASSQRQGLQETQYF.

CDR3 residues: CSVEGGQGHYGYTF. CDR3 DNA sequence: TGCAGCGTTGAGGGAGGACAGGGGCACTATGGCTACACCTTC. The V and J genes are TRBV29-1 and TRBJ1-2, with 9 bases identical to TRBD1. The germline V gene has CDR1 SQVTM and CDR2 ANQGSEA. The CDR3 consists of 14 residues. The V gene end was trimmed by 3 bases and the J gene end by 3 bases; junction bases not matched to a gene: 5.

The chain couples TRBV4-2 to TRBJ2-3, with D perhaps TRBD1 (6 bases). V lost 2 bases, J lost 1 base, and 13 bases lay in between. The V gene's germline CDR1 is LGHNA and CDR2 YNFKEQ. The CDR3 totals 16 residues. This CDR3 reads CASSQSDSLGTDTQYF. CDR3 in DNA: TGTGCCAGCAGCCAATCGGACAGCCTAGGCACAGATACGCAGTATTTT.

The V call is TRBV7-9, the J call TRBJ2-7; 7 bases map to TRBD2. J gave up 2 bases and V 4 bases, and 5 bases lay outside the gene matches. The germline V gene encodes CDR1 SEHNR and CDR2 FQNEAQ (reference sequence). The CDR3 extends over 14 amino acids. The CDR3 DNA is TGTGCCAGCAGCTGGCGGGCGGGAGCCTACGAGCAGTACTTC. This codes for CASSWRAGAYEQYF. The variable domain in full, with the rest retrieved from reference TRBV7-9 and TRBJ2-7, is DTGVSQNPRHKITKRGQNVTFRCDPISEHNRLYWYRQTLGQGPEFLTYFQNEAQLEKSRLLSDRFSAERPKGSFSTLEIQRTEQGDSAMYLCASSWRAGAYEQYFGPGTRLTVT.

The chain carries TRBV7-2 and TRBJ2-2; the match to TRBD2 covers 12 bases. The CDR3 runs to 16 residues. V lost 5 bases, J lost 7 bases, and 8 bases stayed unmatched. CDR1 and CDR2 (germline): SGHTA, FQGNSA. CDR3 in amino acids: CASSPLAGGRGGELFF. CDR3 bases: TGTGCCAGCAGCCCTCTAGCGGGGGGGCGGGGCGGGGAGCTGTTTTTT.

The rearrangement links TRBV7-2 to TRBJ2-2; TRBD2 is a possible D gene (5 bases). The CDR3 length is 17 residues. The V end was cut by 3 bases, the J end by 4 bases, with 18 bases between. Germline V gene data show CDR1 as SGHTA and CDR2 as FQGNSA. CDR3 residues: CASSFAVAGSSTGELFF. The CDR3 DNA reads as TGTGCCAGCAGCTTCGCCGTGGCGGGCTCGAGCACCGGGGAGCTGTTTTTT.

A single count supports this clone. The V and J genes are TRBV1 and TRBJ1-1. TRBV1 is labeled a pseudogene. The CDR3 extends over 13 amino acids. CDR3 sequence reads: CTRRVGVETEAFF. The CDR3 region has the DNA TGCACCCGAAGAGTGGGAGTTGAAACTGAAGCTTTCTTT.

The V call is TRBV5-6, the J call TRBJ1-2, with 7 bases lining up with TRBD1. This CDR3 region has 13 residues. The ends lost 4 bases at V and 7 bases at J; junction bases unmatched: 7. Germline V gene lookup returns CDR1 SGHDT and CDR2 YYEEEE. CDR3 residues: CASSLGQAAGYTF. The CDR3 nucleotides are TGTGCCAGCAGCCTCGGACAGGCGGCTGGCTACACCTTC.

The chain has TRBV30 and TRBJ1-5; the D is unclear. V lost 4 bases to trimming and J lost 4 bases, with 14 bases between them. Germline V gene sequence: CDR1 GTSNPN, CDR2 SVGIG (reference sequence). CDR3 length equals 14 residues. CDR3 protein: CAWKSRAGNQPQHF. CDR3 bases: TGTGCCTGGAAGTCGAGGGCGGGGAATCAGCCCCAGCATTTT.

The genes are TRBV6-6 and TRBJ1-5; 7 bases line up with TRBD1. The V segment lost 7 bases and the J segment 3 bases; nucleotides outside the gene matches: 6. Germline V gene sequence: CDR1 MNHNY, CDR2 SVGAGI (reference sequence). The CDR3 totals 14 residues. The CDR3 DNA follows: TGTGCCAGCACCCAGGACAGGCACAATCAGCCCCAGCATTTT. Residues: CASTQDRHNQPQHF.

The CDR3 nucleotides are TGCGCCAGCAGCCATGGGGCGGGGTCTGGCTACGAGCAGTACTTC. Amino acid sequence: CASSHGAGSGYEQYF. The genes are TRBV4-3 and TRBJ2-5, with a possible D match to TRBD2 (6 bases). The end of the DNA is better explained by TRBJ2-7, so the J call may be wrong. Per the germline V gene, CDR1 is LGHNA and CDR2 is YSLEER. The CDR3 consists of 15 residues.

This chain joins TRBV10-3 and TRBJ2-3; possible D gene TRBD1, 6 bases. The CDR3 consists of 15 residues. Trimming cost V 2 bases and J 0 bases, with 9 bases left between them. Germline lookup yields CDR1 ENHRY and CDR2 SYGVKD. The CDR3 DNA reads as TGTGCCATCAGTGAGGGACAGCTTAGCACAGATACGCAGTATTTT. Amino acid sequence: CAISEGQLSTDTQYF.

CDR3 region: CASGLVSGRSNQPQHF. The CDR3 bases are TGTGCTAGTGGTTTGGTATCCGGGAGGAGCAATCAGCCCCAGCATTTT. V gene TRBV12-5 combines with J gene TRBJ1-5; D is undetermined. Per germline, CDR1 LGHNT and CDR2 FRNRAP. V lost 0 bases to trimming and J lost 1 base, with 10 bases between them. The CDR3 covers 16 residues. Full variable domain (remainder filled in from reference TRBV12-5 and TRBJ1-5): DARVTQTPRHKVTEMGQEVTMRCQPILGHNTVFWYRQTMMQGLELLAYFRNRAPLDDSGMPKDRFSAEMPDATLATLKIQPSEPRDSAVYFCASGLVSGRSNQPQHFGDGTRLSIL.

The rearrangement joins TRBV4-2 to TRBJ2-1; 9 nucleotides align to TRBD2. Germline CDR1 and CDR2: LGHNA and YNFKEQ. V shed 0 bases, J shed 0 bases, and the junction held 12 bases outside the gene matches. The CDR3 has 20 amino acids. The chain's CDR3 is CASSQDRAGGPGSSYNEQFF. CDR3 bases: TGTGCCAGCAGCCAAGACAGAGCGGGGGGCCCAGGGAGCTCCTACAATGAGCAGTTCTTC.